These 9 T cell receptor beta chains share one sample of origin, sequenced in a study of blood T cell repertoires in COVID-19. This table comes from immunoSEQ multiplex PCR, and its TCRdb copy is limited to in-frame clones, with some not included. The sample lists some 200,000 clones; 85% to 90% were seen once. Sequenced input: PBMCs or T cells enriched from blood (not recorded which). These receptors all stem from a woman aged 18-29 years in a cohort exposed to, infected with or recovered from COVID-19 (not recorded which).

The V call is TRBV6-1, the J call TRBJ1-2, with D possibly matching TRBD1 (6 bases). In germline, CDR1 is MNHNS, CDR2 SASEGT. V gave up 3 bases and J gave up 5 bases, with 16 bases separating them. This CDR3 comprises 15 residues. The CDR3 DNA reads as TGTGCCAGCAGTGAGGGGGCCACGGCACGGTATGGCTACACCTTC. Translating it yields CASSEGATARYGYTF.

The chain joins TRBV9 to TRBJ1-2, with 7 bases lining up with TRBD1. V trimming: 3 bases; J trimming: 1 base; junction bases outside the gene matches: 9. The CDR3 runs 16 residues. The germline gives CDR1 SGDLS, CDR2 YYNGEE. Here the CDR3 reads CASSAAGTEINYGYTF. The CDR3 DNA reads TGTGCCAGCAGCGCAGCCGGGACAGAGATTAACTATGGCTACACCTTC.

This chain links TRBV28 with TRBJ1-1; 7 positions agree with TRBD1. The junction had 12 bases not matched to a gene; V was cut back by 3 bases and J by 5 bases. The CDR3 consists of 16 residues. Germline CDR1 reads MDHEN; CDR2 reads SYDVKM. This CDR3 reads CASSFGTVSTGTEAFF. The CDR3 DNA follows: TGTGCCAGCAGTTTTGGGACAGTCTCGACTGGGACTGAAGCTTTCTTT.

The genes are TRBV6-5 and TRBJ1-1; D not resolved. CDR1 and CDR2 from the germline V gene are MNHEY and SVGAGI. CDR3 length: 13 amino acids. The germline V and J ends were trimmed by 2 bases and 3 bases, with 7 bases remaining between them. The CDR3 sequence: CASSYERYTEAFF. The CDR3 DNA follows: TGTGCCAGCAGTTACGAGAGGTACACTGAAGCTTTCTTT.

The chain couples TRBV5-1 to TRBJ1-2; D may be TRBD1 (5 bases). The CDR3 contains 12 residues. V dropped 3 bases and J dropped 7 bases, with 10 bases sitting between them. Germline V gene lookup returns CDR1 SGHRS and CDR2 YFSETQ. The CDR3 region has the DNA TGCGCCAGCAGCTCGAATACAGGTGGCTACACCTTC. It yields the protein CASSSNTGGYTF.

V gene TRBV7-9 combines with J gene TRBJ2-7; 7 bases agree with TRBD1. With 5 bases clipped from V and 1 base from J, the junction kept 5 bases outside the gene matches. The CDR3 length is 14 residues. Germline-derived CDR1 and CDR2 are SEHNR and FQNEAQ (reference sequence). CDR3 in DNA: TGTGCCAGCAGCACCTGGGACAGATCCTACGAGCAGTACTTC. Residues: CASSTWDRSYEQYF.

The rearrangement joins TRBV7-6 to TRBJ2-1; possibly TRBD2 for D (6 bases). Germline V CDR1 and CDR2: SGHVS, FNYEAQ. Trimming pared 4 bases from V and 2 bases from J, leaving 12 bases between. The length of the CDR3 is 15 residues. For the CDR3, the DNA is TGTGCCAGCAGCTCCCAGCGGGCAACCTACAATGAGCAGTTCTTC. Its translation is CASSSQRATYNEQFF.

V and J are TRBV6-1 and TRBJ1-4, with TRBD1 matching over 8 bases. V was clipped by 2 bases and J by 3 bases; unmatched bases: 5. Germline lookup yields CDR1 MNHNS and CDR2 SASEGT. The CDR3 length is 16 residues. This CDR3 is CASSEQGAAANEKLFF. CDR3 in DNA: TGTGCCAGCAGTGAACAGGGGGCGGCAGCTAATGAAAAACTGTTTTTT.

V usage is TRBV6-6 and J usage is TRBJ1-3, with D possibly being TRBD1 (5 bases). Germline CDR1 reads MNHNY; CDR2 reads SVGAGI (reference sequence). Trimming removed 5 bases at V and 0 bases at J, with 14 bases between. This CDR3 region has 16 residues. This CDR3 reads CASSRQMSFSGNTIYF. CDR3 bases: TGTGCCAGCAGTCGACAGATGTCGTTCTCTGGAAACACCATATATTTT.